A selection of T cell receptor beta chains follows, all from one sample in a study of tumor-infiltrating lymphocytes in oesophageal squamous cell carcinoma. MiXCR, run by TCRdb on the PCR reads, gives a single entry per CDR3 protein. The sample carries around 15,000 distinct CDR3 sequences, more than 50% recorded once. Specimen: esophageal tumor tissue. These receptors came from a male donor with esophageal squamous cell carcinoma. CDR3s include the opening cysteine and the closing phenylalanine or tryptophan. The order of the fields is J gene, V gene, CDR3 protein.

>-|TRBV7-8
CASSLGVTSGRNEQFF
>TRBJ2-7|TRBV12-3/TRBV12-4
CASSLYTDRDYEQYF
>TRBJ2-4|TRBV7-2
CASSPAGVGNIQYF
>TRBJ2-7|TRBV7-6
CASSTLGQGTYEQYF
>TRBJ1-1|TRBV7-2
CASSLTTNTEAFF
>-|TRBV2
CASSGSGYEQYF
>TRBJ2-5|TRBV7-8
CASSLAGGRHNEQYF
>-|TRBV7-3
CAISLTSGLASETQYF
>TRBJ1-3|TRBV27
CANQRTSSGNTIYF
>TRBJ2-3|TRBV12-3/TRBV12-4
CASSAQGADTQYF
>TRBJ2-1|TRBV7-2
CASSLGGQTYNEQFF
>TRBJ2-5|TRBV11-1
CASSLGDRGRETQYF
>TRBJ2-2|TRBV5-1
CASSLGLADTGELFF
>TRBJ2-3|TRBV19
CASSKDGAFNPQGRGDLQYF
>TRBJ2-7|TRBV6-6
CASSYEKGTYEQYF
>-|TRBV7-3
CASSLSDPISNEQYF
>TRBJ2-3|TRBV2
CASNPQGGFTDTQYF
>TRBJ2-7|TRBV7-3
CASSLRLAGVDEQYF